The next 9 T cell receptor beta chains were all read from a single sample in a study of OX40 agonist ivuxolimab in advanced cancers. TCRdb keeps only in-frame clones here, not all; method: immunoSEQ multiplex PCR. The sample lists about 80,000 clones, 87% occurring once. The specimen was CD4+ or CD8+ T cells sorted from blood, collected in a trial of the OX40 agonist ivuxolimab. These receptors originate from an adult with an advanced solid tumor such as melanoma, head and neck, liver or kidney cancer.

The chain recombines TRBV5-1 with TRBJ1-2; D might be TRBD1 (5 bases). V gave up 0 bases and J gave up 8 bases, with 11 bases separating them. The CDR3 covers 13 residues. Germline V gives CDR1 SGHRS, CDR2 YFSETQ. The CDR3 nucleotides are TGCGCCAGCAGCTTGGATGGGACCCGGGGCTACACCTTC. Translating gives CASSLDGTRGYTF.

V gene TRBV11-3 combines with J gene TRBJ1-1, with D tentatively TRBD1 (6 bases). Germline lookup yields CDR1 SGHNT and CDR2 YENEEA. CDR3 size: 14 residues. Trimming removed 1 base at V and 8 bases at J, with 14 bases between. CDR3 DNA sequence: TGTGCCAGCAGCTTAGGGCAGGGGAGTCCCGAAGCTTTCTTT. This codes for CASSLGQGSPEAFF.

This rearrangement joins TRBV19 to TRBJ2-1; no clear D gene. Deletions cut 6 bases from V and 6 bases from J, with 12 bases between. Per the germline V gene, CDR1 is LNHDA and CDR2 is SQIVND (reference sequence). The CDR3 runs 13 residues. In nucleotides, the CDR3 is TGTGCCAGTAGCCCCGTTGTTCGCAATGAGCAGTTCTTC. It encodes CASSPVVRNEQFF.

The rearrangement uses TRBV6-5 and TRBJ1-3; 7 positions agree with TRBD1. The CDR3 has 15 amino acids. With 2 bases clipped from V and 4 bases from J, the junction kept 5 bases outside the gene matches. The germline V gene has CDR1 MNHEY and CDR2 SVGAGI. This CDR3 reads CASSYRGREGNTIYF. The CDR3, as DNA: TGTGCCAGCAGTTACAGGGGGCGAGAGGGAAACACCATATATTTT.

This chain connects TRBV13 to TRBJ2-7; D is tentatively TRBD1 or TRBD2 (6 bases each). V lost 6 bases to trimming and J lost 4 bases, with 13 bases between them. Per the germline V gene, CDR1 is PRHDT and CDR2 is FYEKMQ (reference sequence). The CDR3 has 13 residues. The CDR3 sequence: CASSEGGLYEQYF. CDR3 coding DNA: TGTGCCAGCAGTGAGGGGGGTTTGTACGAGCAGTACTTC.

The chain recombines TRBV14 with TRBJ2-7; D may be TRBD1 or TRBD2 (5 bases each). The germline V gene encodes CDR1 SGHDN and CDR2 FVKESK. Trimming took off 2 bases at V and 4 bases at J, with 9 bases between the two ends. This CDR3 spans 13 amino acids. Here the CDR3 reads CASSQWDVYEQYF. DNA for the CDR3: TGTGCCAGCAGCCAATGGGACGTGTACGAGCAGTACTTC.

On this clone: Other nucleotide sequences from this sample produce the same CDR3. The chain combines TRBV6-5 with TRBJ2-5, with no clear D. Trimming removed 1 base from V and 5 bases from J, with 11 bases in between. The CDR3 contains 14 residues. Germline assignment: CDR1 MNHEY and CDR2 SVGAGI. The CDR3 DNA reads TGTGCCAGCAGTTACTACGGCAGGTTGGAGACCCAGTACTTC. It is translated as CASSYYGRLETQYF.

This clone was seen once. This sequence joins TRBV5-6 and TRBJ2-2; D is possibly TRBD2 (6 bases). CDR1 SGHDT and CDR2 YYEEEE come from the germline V gene. This CDR3 has 15 residues. V lost 4 bases, J lost 6 bases, and 16 bases lay in between. Here the CDR3 reads CASSRDSIEAGELFF. The CDR3 DNA reads TGTGCCAGCAGCCGGGACTCGATCGAGGCCGGGGAGCTGTTTTTT.

The chain combines TRBV19 with TRBJ1-2; perhaps TRBD1 as D (6 bases). Germline V gene sequence: CDR1 LNHDA, CDR2 SQIVND (reference sequence). V was shortened by 6 bases and J by 1 base, with 18 bases between the two germline ends. The CDR3 totals 16 residues. The CDR3 sequence is CASRPPGTNFNYGYTF. The DNA for the CDR3 is TGTGCCAGTAGACCCCCCGGGACAAATTTTAACTATGGCTACACCTTC.